Sequencing of this T cell receptor beta chain was carried out in a study of regulatory T cells in long-lasting Graves disease. Regarding the study as a whole: Patients with persistent disease showed a bias toward TRBV28, TRBJ1-2 and TRBJ2-5.

Germline V CDR1 and CDR2: SGHDN, FVKESK. This CDR3 region has 17 residues. The V gene lost 0 bases and the J gene lost 2 bases, with 16 bases spanning the gap. Specified time point: newly diagnosed GD, antithyroid drugs for less than 3 months. Preparation of the TCR library used RNA extracted from PBMCs. Arm-PCR of CDR3 regions and iRepertoire HTBI primers were the basis on which TCR beta libraries were built. TCRdb recomputed calls from the multiplex PCR reads with MiXCR, one row per CDR3 protein. The sample lists 400,000 to 500,000 distinct CDR3 sequences, about 15% occurring once. On this clonotype: What it binds is not known.

The same sample was also studied in work on T cells in Graves' hyperthyroidism and ophthalmopathy.

The receptor's source is a woman in her thirties or forties with Graves disease. The chain carries TRBV14 and TRBJ1-1, with a possible D match to TRBD1 (5 bases). Sequences were derived from peripheral blood mononuclear cells (PBMCs), sampled at new diagnosis, from a patient treated with antithyroid drugs. CDR3 region: CASSQDRGARLNTEAFF. The CDR3 nucleotides are TGTGCCAGCAGCCAAGATCGAGGGGCTCGTCTTAACACTGAAGCTTTCTTT.